These T cell receptor beta chains were read from a single sample in a study of molecular identifiers for immune sequencing clone quantification. TCRdb reanalysed the PCR reads using MiXCR and keeps one entry per CDR3 protein. The table lists approximately 550,000 distinct CDR3 sequences, about 20% of them singletons. Sequences were obtained from naive CD8+ T cells from blood, with Jurkat cell RNA spiked in. Every receptor here comes from a human donor in good health. Some libraries in this study had Jurkat cell RNA spiked in. The CDR3 runs from the conserved cysteine through the conserved F or W. D genes are given only for firm matches. Not all rows give a size; the values are once, few, many and, for expanded clones, a class.

>TRBV27|TRBJ1-4|few|TRBD1
CASRQGPGQGNEKLFF
TGTGCCAGCAGACAGGGACCGGGACAGGGGAATGAAAAACTGTTTTTT
>TRBV4-1|TRBJ1-3|-|TRBD1
CASSQPRTGTGNTIYF
TGCGCCAGCAGCCAGCCACGGACAGGGACCGGAAACACCATATATTTT
>TRBV4-3|TRBJ1-6|-|-
CASSQDRIRFVGSYSSPLHF
TGCGCCAGCAGCCAAGATCGGATTAGGTTCGTGGGCTCCTATAGTTCACCCCTCCACTTT
>TRBV19|TRBJ2-1|few|-
CASSIGTLYNEQFF
TGTGCCAGTAGTATTGGGACACTTTACAATGAGCAGTTCTTC
>TRBV4-3|TRBJ2-1|many|TRBD1
CASSRDRGGEQFF
TGCGCCAGCAGCCGGGACAGAGGGGGTGAGCAGTTCTTC
>TRBV5-1|TRBJ1-1|few|-
CASSLGVGTPNTEAFF
TGCGCCAGCAGCTTGGGGGTGGGGACCCCGAACACTGAAGCTTTCTTT
>TRBV19|TRBJ2-3|-|-
CASSTGTLDTQYF
TGTGCCAGTAGTACGGGGACCCTAGATACGCAGTATTTT
>TRBV7-9|TRBJ2-3|many|-
CASSSNREPSESVTQYF
TGTGCCAGCAGCTCTAATCGGGAGCCCTCTGAGTCGGTTACGCAGTATTTT
>TRBV28|TRBJ1-1|-|-
CASTHRVWGEAFF
TGTGCCAGCACCCACAGGGTTTGGGGTGAAGCTTTCTTT
>TRBV30|TRBJ2-1|-|-
CAWSGDGQSGAASSYNEQFF
TGTGCCTGGAGCGGCGACGGACAGTCAGGAGCGGCAAGCTCCTACAATGAGCAGTTCTTC
>TRBV4-1|TRBJ1-1|many|-
CASSQDLDEAFF
TGCGCCAGCAGCCAAGATTTGGATGAAGCTTTCTTT
>TRBV2|TRBJ1-1|few|-
CASAVNTEAFF
TGTGCCAGCGCTGTTAACACTGAAGCTTTCTTT
>TRBV30|TRBJ1-1|-|TRBD1
CAWSRDSLYEAFF
TGTGCCTGGAGTAGGGACAGTCTATACGAAGCTTTCTTT
>TRBV6-5|TRBJ2-7|-|-
CASSFSADQIIYEQYF
TGTGCCAGCAGTTTTTCTGCAGACCAAATAATCTACGAGCAGTACTTC
>TRBV5-6|TRBJ1-6|many|-
CASSGTPDSPLHF
TGTGCCAGCAGCGGTACCCCTGACTCACCCCTCCACTTT
>TRBV4-1|TRBJ2-2|few|TRBD1
CASSQAYPAGTGYYGELFF
TGCGCCAGCAGCCAAGCATACCCGGCGGGGACAGGGTATTACGGGGAGCTGTTTTTT
>TRBV30|TRBJ1-5|many|-
CAWSVGQPQHF
TGTGCCTGGAGTGTCGGACAGCCCCAGCATTTT
>TRBV27|TRBJ2-7|-|TRBD1
CASSPATGGGYEQYF
TGTGCCAGCAGTCCGGCCACAGGGGGCGGCTACGAGCAGTACTTC
>TRBV7-8|TRBJ2-1|few|TRBD2
CASTLSGRLYNEQFF
TGTGCCAGCACCCTTAGCGGGCGGCTCTACAATGAGCAGTTCTTC
>TRBV7-9|TRBJ1-4|few|TRBD1
CASSYRQGTNEKLFF
TGTGCCAGCAGCTATCGACAGGGAACTAATGAAAAACTGTTTTTT
>TRBV4-3|TRBJ1-4|few|-
CASSQVWQLGGNEKLFF
TGCGCCAGCAGCCAAGTTTGGCAGCTCGGGGGTAATGAAAAACTGTTTTTT
>TRBV7-9|TRBJ1-5|few|-
CASSFGSMDQPQHF
TGTGCCAGCAGCTTCGGTTCGATGGATCAGCCCCAGCATTTT
>TRBV3-1|TRBJ2-1|few|TRBD2
CASSHVYRDYSYNEQFF
TGTGCCAGCAGCCATGTGTACCGGGACTACTCCTACAATGAGCAGTTCTTC
>TRBV14|TRBJ1-1|many|-
CASSQEVGNTEAFF
TGTGCCAGCAGCCAAGAGGTGGGGAACACTGAAGCTTTCTTT
>TRBV5-6|TRBJ2-3|many|-
CASSLSGRTDTQYF
TGTGCCAGCAGTCTGTCGGGGCGTACAGATACGCAGTATTTT
>TRBV11-2|TRBJ1-2|few|-
CASSLVDSVYGYTF
TGTGCCAGCAGCTTAGTGGACAGCGTCTATGGCTACACCTTC
>TRBV4-1|TRBJ2-7|-|-
CASSQGGPGRPDEQYF
TGCGCCAGCAGCCAAGGGGGGCCGGGAAGACCTGACGAGCAGTACTTC
>TRBV5-1|TRBJ2-7|many|-
CASSPGGNAEQYF
TGCGCCAGCAGCCCCGGTGGTAACGCCGAGCAGTACTTC
>TRBV2|TRBJ2-7|few|-
CAGLLGTYEQYF
TGTGCCGGACTGCTGGGGACCTACGAGCAGTACTTC
>TRBV6-5|TRBJ2-3|many|-
CASSDRDGYTDTQYF
TGTGCCAGCAGTGACCGGGACGGTTACACAGATACGCAGTATTTT
>TRBV6-5|TRBJ2-3|many|-
CASSYNSGADTQYF
TGTGCCAGCAGTTACAATAGCGGTGCAGATACGCAGTATTTT
>TRBV6-5|TRBJ2-7|-|-
CASSYGEPPEQYF
TGTGCCAGCAGTTACGGGGAACCTCCCGAGCAGTACTTC
>TRBV5-5|TRBJ2-1|-|-
CASSLVLAASYNEQFF
TGTGCCAGCAGCTTGGTCTTGGCGGCCTCCTACAATGAGCAGTTCTTC
>TRBV3-2|TRBJ2-1|few|-
CASSQDLAGGHYNEQFF
TGTGCCAGCAGCCAAGATCTAGCGGGGGGGCATTACAATGAGCAGTTCTTC
>TRBV20-1|TRBJ1-2|few|TRBD1
CSAGGTAYGYTF
TGCAGTGCGGGCGGGACAGCCTATGGCTACACCTTC
>TRBV28|TRBJ1-5|-|-
CASSERGDNQAPLF
TGTGCCAGCAGTGAAAGGGGGGACAACCAGGCTCCGCTTTTT
>TRBV27|TRBJ2-1|-|TRBD1
CASSLRGTGGTRAEQLF
TGTGCCAGCAGTTTAAGGGGGACAGGGGGTACCCGGGCTGAGCAGCTCTTC
>TRBV6-5|TRBJ1-1|many|-
CASSYSLAALSTEAFF
TGTGCCAGCAGTTACTCATTGGCGGCGCTGAGCACTGAAGCTTTCTTT
>TRBV27|TRBJ2-1|once|TRBD2
CASSLLTSGPYNEQFF
TGTGCCAGCAGTTTATTGACTAGCGGTCCCTACAATGAGCAGTTCTTC
>TRBV19|TRBJ1-6|-|TRBD1
CASSIYRGTNSPLHF
TGTGCCAGTAGTATATACAGGGGGACGAATTCACCCCTCCACTTT
>TRBV4-3|TRBJ2-3|-|-
CVSSQDSTIDTQYF
TGCGTCAGCAGCCAAGATTCAACAATAGATACGCAGTATTTT
>TRBV6-2/TRBV6-3|TRBJ1-1|many|TRBD1
CASSYAEDRGHTEAFF
TGTGCCAGCAGTTACGCGGAGGACAGGGGGCATACTGAAGCTTTCTTT
>TRBV11-2|TRBJ2-1|-|-
CASSSLNRVESEQFF
TGTGCCAGCAGCTCACTAAACAGGGTTGAGAGTGAGCAGTTCTTC
>TRBV11-2|TRBJ2-1|-|-
CASSPPFGEQFF
TGTGCCAGCAGCCCCCCCTTCGGTGAGCAGTTCTTC
>TRBV15|TRBJ2-7|many|-
CATSREGVSKYEQYF
TGTGCCACCAGCAGAGAAGGGGTATCAAAGTACGAGCAGTACTTC
>TRBV6-2/TRBV6-3|TRBJ1-5|many|-
CASSYSGFQPQHF
TGTGCCAGCAGTTACTCAGGGTTTCAGCCCCAGCATTTT
>TRBV7-9|TRBJ2-2|many|-
CASRPTLTGELFF
TGTGCCAGCAGGCCGACACTCACCGGGGAGCTGTTTTTT
>TRBV6-5|TRBJ1-5|many|TRBD1
CASSYSTDAGQESNQPQHF
TGTGCCAGCAGTTACTCCACCGACGCTGGACAGGAAAGCAATCAGCCCCAGCATTTT
>TRBV30|TRBJ2-1|-|-
CAWTLTGLSYNEQFF
TGTGCCTGGACTCTAACGGGGCTATCCTACAATGAGCAGTTCTTC
>TRBV9|TRBJ2-2|many|-
CASSASQGTGELFF
TGTGCCAGCAGCGCATCACAGGGCACCGGGGAGCTGTTTTTT